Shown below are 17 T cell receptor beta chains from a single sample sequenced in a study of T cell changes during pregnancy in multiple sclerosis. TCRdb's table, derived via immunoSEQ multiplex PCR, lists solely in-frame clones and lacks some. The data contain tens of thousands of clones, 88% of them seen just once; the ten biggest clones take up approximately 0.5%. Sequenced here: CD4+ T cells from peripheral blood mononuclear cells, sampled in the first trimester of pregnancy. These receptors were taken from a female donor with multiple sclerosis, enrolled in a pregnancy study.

This CDR3 is CASSQARGGGLNTEAFF. For the CDR3, the DNA is TGTGCCAGCAGCCAAGCACGAGGAGGGGGCCTGAACACTGAAGCTTTCTTT. The genes are TRBV4-2 and TRBJ1-1, with TRBD1 matching 7 bases. Germline loops: CDR1 LGHNA, CDR2 YNFKEQ. The CDR3 is 17 amino acids. Trimming at V came to 1 base and at J to 0 bases, leaving 8 bases not matched to a gene.

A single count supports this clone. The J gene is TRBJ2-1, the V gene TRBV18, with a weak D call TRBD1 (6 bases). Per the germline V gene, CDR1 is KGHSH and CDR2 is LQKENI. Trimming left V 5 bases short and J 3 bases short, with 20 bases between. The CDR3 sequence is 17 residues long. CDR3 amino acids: CASSARRDTLNYNEQFF. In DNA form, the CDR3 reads TGTGCCAGCTCAGCCCGAAGGGACACGCTAAACTACAATGAGCAGTTCTTC.

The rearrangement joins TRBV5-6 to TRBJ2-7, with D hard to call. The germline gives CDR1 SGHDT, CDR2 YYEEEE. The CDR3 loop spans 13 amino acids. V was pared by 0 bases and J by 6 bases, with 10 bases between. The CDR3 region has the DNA TGTGCCAGCAGCTTGGTTCAGATTACCGAGCAGTACTTC. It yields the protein CASSLVQITEQYF.

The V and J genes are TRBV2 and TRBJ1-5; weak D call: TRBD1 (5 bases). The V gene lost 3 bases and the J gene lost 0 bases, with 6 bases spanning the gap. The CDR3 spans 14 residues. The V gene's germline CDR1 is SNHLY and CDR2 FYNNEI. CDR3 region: CASSDRVSNQPQHF. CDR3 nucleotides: TGTGCCAGCAGTGACAGGGTTAGCAATCAGCCCCAGCATTTT.

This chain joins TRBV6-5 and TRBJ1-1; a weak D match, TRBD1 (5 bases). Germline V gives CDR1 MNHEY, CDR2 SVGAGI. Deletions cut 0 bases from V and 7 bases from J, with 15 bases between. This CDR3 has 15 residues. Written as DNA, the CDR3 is TGTGCCAGCAGTTACTCGACCCCAGGGCGGGGTGAAGCTTTCTTT. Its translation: CASSYSTPGRGEAFF.

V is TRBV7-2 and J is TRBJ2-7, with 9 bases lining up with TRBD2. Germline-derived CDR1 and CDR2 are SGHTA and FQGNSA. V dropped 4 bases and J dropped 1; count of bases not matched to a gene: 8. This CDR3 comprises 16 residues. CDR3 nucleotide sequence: TGTGCCAGCAGCTCACGTTTAGCGGGGGAGTCCTACGAGCAGTACTTC. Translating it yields CASSSRLAGESYEQYF.

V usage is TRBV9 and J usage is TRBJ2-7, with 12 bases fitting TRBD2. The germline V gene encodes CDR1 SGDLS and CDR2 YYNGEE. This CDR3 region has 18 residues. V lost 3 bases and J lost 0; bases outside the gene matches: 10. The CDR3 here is CASSAASTSGGSSYEQYF. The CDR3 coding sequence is TGTGCCAGCAGCGCCGCCTCGACTAGCGGGGGTTCCTCCTACGAGCAGTACTTC.

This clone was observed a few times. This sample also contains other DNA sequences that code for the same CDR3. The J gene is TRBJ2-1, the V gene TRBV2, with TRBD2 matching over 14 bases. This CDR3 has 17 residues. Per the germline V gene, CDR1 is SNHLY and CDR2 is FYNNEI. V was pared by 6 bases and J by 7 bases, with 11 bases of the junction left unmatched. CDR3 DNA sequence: TGTGCCAGCAGCTACTCGGGACTAGCGGGAGTGTATAATGAGCAGTTCTTC. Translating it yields CASSYSGLAGVYNEQFF.

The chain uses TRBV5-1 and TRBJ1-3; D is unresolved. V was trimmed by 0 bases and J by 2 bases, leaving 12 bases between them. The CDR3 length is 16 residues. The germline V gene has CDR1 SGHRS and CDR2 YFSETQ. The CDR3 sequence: CASSLDGRPAGNTIYF. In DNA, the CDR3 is TGCGCCAGCAGCTTGGATGGGCGCCCCGCTGGAAACACCATATATTTT.

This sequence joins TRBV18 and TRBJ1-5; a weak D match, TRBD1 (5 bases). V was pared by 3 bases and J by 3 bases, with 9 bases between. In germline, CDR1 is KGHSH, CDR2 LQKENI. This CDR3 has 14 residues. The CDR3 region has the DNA TGTGCCAGCTCACCGGGGCGGAACAATCAGCCCCAGCATTTT. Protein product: CASSPGRNNQPQHF.

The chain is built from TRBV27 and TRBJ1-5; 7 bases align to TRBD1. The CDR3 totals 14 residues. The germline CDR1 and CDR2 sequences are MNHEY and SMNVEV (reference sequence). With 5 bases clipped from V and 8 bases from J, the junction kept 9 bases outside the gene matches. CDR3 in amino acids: CASSATGTEKPQHF. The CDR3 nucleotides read TGTGCCAGCAGTGCCACAGGGACAGAGAAGCCCCAGCATTTT.

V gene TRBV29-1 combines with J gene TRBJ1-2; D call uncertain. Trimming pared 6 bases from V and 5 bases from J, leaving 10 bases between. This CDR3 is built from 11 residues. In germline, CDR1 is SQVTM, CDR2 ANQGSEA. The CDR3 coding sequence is TGCAGCGTAGGAGAGAATTATGGCTACACCTTC. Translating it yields CSVGENYGYTF.

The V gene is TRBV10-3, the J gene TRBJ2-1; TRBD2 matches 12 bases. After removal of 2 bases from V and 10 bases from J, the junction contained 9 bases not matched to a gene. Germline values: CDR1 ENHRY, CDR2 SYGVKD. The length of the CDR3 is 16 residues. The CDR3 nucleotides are TGTGCCATCAGTGAGGGTTCTAGCGGGGGGGCCGGGGAGCAGTTCTTC. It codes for CAISEGSSGGAGEQFF.

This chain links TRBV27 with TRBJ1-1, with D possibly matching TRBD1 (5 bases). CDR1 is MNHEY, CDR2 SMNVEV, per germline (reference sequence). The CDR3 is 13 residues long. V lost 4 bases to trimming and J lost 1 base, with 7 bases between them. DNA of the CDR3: TGTGCCAGCAGTTACAGGAGGAACACTGAAGCTTTCTTT. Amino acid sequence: CASSYRRNTEAFF.

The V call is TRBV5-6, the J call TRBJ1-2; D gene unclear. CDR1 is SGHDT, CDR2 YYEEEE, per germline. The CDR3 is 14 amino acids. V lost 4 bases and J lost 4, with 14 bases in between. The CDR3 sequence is CASSPTSNVYGYTF. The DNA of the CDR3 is TGTGCCAGCAGCCCGACTTCTAATGTCTATGGCTACACCTTC. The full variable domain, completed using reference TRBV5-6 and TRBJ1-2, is DAGVTQSPTHLIKTRGQQVTLRCSPKSGHDTVSWYQQALGQGPQFIFQYYEEEERQRGNFPDRFSGHQFPNYSSELNVNALLLGDSALYLCASSPTSNVYGYTFGSGTRLTVV.

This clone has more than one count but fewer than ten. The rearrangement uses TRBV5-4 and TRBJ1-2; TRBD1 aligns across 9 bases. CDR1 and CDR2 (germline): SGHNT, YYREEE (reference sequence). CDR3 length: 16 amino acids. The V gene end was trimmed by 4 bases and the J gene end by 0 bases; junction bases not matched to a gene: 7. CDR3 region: CASSRTGGATNYGYTF. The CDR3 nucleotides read TGTGCCAGCAGCAGAACAGGGGGCGCGACTAACTATGGCTACACCTTC. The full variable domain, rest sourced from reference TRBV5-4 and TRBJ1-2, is ETGVTQSPTHLIKTRGQQVTLRCSSQSGHNTVSWYQQALGQGPQFIFQYYREEENGRGNFPPRFSGLQFPNYSSELNVNALELDDSALYLCASSRTGGATNYGYTFGSGTRLTVV.

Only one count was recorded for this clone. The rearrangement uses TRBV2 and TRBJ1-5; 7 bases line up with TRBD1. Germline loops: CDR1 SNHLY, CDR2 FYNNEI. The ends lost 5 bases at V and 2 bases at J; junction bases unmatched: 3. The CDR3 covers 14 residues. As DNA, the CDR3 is TGTGCCAGCAGTTTTGGACAGGGCAATCAGCCCCAGCATTTT. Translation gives CASSFGQGNQPQHF.